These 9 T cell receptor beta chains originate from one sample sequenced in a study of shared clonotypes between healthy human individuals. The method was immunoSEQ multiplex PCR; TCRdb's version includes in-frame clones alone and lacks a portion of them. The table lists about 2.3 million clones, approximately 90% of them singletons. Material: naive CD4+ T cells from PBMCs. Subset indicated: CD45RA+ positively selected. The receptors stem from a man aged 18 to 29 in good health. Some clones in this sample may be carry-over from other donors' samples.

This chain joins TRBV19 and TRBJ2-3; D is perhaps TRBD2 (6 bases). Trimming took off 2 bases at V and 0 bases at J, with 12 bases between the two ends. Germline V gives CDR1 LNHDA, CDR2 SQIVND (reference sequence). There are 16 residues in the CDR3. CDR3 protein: CASSIPPGTSTDTQYF. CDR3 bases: TGTGCCAGTAGTATACCCCCAGGGACTAGCACAGATACGCAGTATTTT.

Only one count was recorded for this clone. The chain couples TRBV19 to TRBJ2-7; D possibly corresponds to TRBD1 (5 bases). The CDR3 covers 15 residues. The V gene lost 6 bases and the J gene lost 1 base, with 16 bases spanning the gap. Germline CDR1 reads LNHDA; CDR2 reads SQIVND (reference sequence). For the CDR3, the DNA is TGTGCCAGTAGCCAAGCAGGGCACGCTTCCTACGAGCAGTACTTC. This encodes CASSQAGHASYEQYF.

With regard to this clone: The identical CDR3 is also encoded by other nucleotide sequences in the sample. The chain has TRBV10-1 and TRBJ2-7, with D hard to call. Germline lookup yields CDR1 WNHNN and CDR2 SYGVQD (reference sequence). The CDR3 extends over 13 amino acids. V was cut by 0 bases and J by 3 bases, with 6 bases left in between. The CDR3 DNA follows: TGCGCCAGCAGTGAGTCGGGCAGCTACGAGCAGTACTTC. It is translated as CASSESGSYEQYF.

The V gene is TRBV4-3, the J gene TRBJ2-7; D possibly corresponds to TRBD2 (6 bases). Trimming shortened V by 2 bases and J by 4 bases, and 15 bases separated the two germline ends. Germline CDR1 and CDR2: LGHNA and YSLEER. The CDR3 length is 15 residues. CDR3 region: CASSQLGGARYEQYF. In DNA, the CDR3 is TGCGCCAGCAGCCAACTCGGAGGGGCTCGTTACGAGCAGTACTTC.

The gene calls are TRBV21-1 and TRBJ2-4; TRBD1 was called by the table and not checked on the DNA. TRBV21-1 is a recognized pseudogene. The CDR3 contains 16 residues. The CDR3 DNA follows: TGTGCCAGCAGCACAACGGGACAGGGGCCTAAAAACATTCAGTACTTC. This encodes CASSTTGQGPKNIQYF.

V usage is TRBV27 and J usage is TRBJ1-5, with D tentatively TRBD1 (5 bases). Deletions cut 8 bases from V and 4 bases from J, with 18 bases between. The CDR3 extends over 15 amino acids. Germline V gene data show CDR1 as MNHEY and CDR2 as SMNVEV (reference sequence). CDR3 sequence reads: CASARQWGGNQPQHF. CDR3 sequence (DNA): TGTGCCAGCGCCCGCCAATGGGGCGGAAATCAGCCCCAGCATTTT.

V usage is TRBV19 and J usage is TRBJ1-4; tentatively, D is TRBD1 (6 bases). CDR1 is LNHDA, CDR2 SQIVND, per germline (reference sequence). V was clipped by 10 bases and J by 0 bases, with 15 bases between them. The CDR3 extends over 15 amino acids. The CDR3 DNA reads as TGTGCCACCCGACGACAGGTCTCAACTAATGAAAAACTGTTTTTT. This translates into CATRRQVSTNEKLFF.

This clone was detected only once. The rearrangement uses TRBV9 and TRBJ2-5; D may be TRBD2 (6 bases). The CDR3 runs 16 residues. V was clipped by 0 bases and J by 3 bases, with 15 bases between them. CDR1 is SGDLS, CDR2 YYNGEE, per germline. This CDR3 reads CASSVEGGAPEETQYF. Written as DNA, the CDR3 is TGTGCCAGCAGCGTAGAAGGAGGGGCGCCGGAAGAGACCCAGTACTTC. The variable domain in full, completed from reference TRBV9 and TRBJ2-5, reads DSGVTQTPKHLITATGQRVTLRCSPRSGDLSVYWYQQSLDQGLQFLIQYYNGEERAKGNILERFSAQQFPDLHSELNLSSLELGDSALYFCASSVEGGAPEETQYFGPGTRLLVL.

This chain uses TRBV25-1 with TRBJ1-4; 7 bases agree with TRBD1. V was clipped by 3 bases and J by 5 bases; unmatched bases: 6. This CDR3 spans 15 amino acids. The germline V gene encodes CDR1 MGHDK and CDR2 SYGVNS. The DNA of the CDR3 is TGTGCCAGCAGTGACACCGGGACAGAAAATGAAAAACTGTTTTTT. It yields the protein CASSDTGTENEKLFF.